This T cell receptor beta chain was identified during a study of cytomegalovirus exposure and HLA in healthy donors. Turning to the study itself: The approximately 130 validation repertoires and the approximately 690 first-cohort repertoires shared a platform, a later analysis reported.

Libraries were prepared by immunoSEQ multiplex PCR; TCRdb keeps only in-frame clonotypes and omits some of them. The sample lists a few hundred thousand clones; about 90% were seen once. Study-level points and caveats: The study listed approximately 160 cytomegalovirus-associated TCR beta chains. Among the CMV-associated chains, a few were confirmed in vitro as specific for CMV antigens.

This clone was detected only once. The antigen remains unidentified. Other DNA sequences from this sample encode an identical CDR3 as well. V gave up 3 bases and J gave up 5 bases, with 13 bases separating them. Germline-derived CDR1 and CDR2 are SEHNR and FQNEAQ (reference sequence). The CDR3 contains 14 residues. The chain links TRBV7-9 to TRBJ1-1, with D possibly being TRBD1 (6 bases). This receptor was obtained from a man aged 18 to 29 in good health and CMV-seropositive. What was sequenced was PBMCs. The chain's CDR3 is CASSFGGAGTEAFF. DNA for the CDR3: TGTGCCAGCAGCTTTGGGGGGGCTGGTACTGAAGCTTTCTTT. Using reference TRBV7-9 and TRBJ1-1 for the parts outside the CDR3, the full variable domain is DTGVSQNPRHKITKRGQNVTFRCDPISEHNRLYWYRQTLGQGPEFLTYFQNEAQLEKSRLLSDRFSAERPKGSFSTLEIQRTEQGDSAMYLCASSFGGAGTEAFFGQGTRLTVV.